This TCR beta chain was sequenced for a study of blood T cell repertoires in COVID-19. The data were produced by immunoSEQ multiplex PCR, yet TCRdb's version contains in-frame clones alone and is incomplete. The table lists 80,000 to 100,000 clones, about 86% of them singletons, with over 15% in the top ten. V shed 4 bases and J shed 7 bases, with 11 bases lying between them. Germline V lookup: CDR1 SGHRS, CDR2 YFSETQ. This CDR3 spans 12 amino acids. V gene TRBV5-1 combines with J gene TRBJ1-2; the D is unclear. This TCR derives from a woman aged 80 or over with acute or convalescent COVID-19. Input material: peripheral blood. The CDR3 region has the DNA TGCGCCAGCAGCCCCGCGGGCGGTGGCTACACCTTC. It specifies CASSPAGGGYTF.